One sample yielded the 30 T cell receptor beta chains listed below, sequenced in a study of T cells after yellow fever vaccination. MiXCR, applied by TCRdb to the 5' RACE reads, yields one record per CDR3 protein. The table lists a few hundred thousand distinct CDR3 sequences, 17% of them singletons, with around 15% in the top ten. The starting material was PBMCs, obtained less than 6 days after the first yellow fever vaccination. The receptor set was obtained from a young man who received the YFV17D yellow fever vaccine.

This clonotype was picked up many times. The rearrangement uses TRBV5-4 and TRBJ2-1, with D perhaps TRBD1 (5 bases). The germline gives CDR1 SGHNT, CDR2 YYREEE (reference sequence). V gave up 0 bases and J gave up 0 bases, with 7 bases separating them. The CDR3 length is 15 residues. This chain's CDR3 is CASSLATASYNEQFF. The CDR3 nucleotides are TGTGCCAGCAGCTTGGCGACAGCCTCCTACAATGAGCAGTTCTTC.

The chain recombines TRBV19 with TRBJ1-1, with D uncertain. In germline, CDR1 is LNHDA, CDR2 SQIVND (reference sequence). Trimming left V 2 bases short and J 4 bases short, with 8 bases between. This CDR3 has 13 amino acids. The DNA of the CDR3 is TGTGCCAGTAGTATATGGGGTTCCACTGAAGCTTTCTTT. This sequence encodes CASSIWGSTEAFF. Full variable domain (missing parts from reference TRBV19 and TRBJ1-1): DGGITQSPKYLFRKEGQNVTLSCEQNLNHDAMYWYRQDPGQGLRLIYYSQIVNDFQKGDIAEGYSVSREKKESFPLTVTSAQKNPTAFYLCASSIWGSTEAFFGQGTRLTVV.

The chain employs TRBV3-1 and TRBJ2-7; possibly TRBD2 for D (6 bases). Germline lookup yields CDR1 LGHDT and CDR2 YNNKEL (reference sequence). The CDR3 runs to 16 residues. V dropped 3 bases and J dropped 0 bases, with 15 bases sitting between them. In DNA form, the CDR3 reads TGTGCCAGCAGCCACTCGGAGGGCCCTAGCTCCTACGAGCAGTACTTC. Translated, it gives CASSHSEGPSSYEQYF.

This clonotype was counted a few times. As DNA, the CDR3 is TGTGCCAGCAGCTTAGAAAACAGATCCGGTGGGCAGTTCTTC. Protein sequence: CASSLENRSGGQFF. The chain combines TRBV7-2 with TRBJ2-1; D unclear. The CDR3 covers 14 residues. Trimming shortened V by 1 base and J by 12 bases, and 16 bases separated the two germline ends. Germline-derived CDR1 and CDR2 are SGHTA and FQGNSA.

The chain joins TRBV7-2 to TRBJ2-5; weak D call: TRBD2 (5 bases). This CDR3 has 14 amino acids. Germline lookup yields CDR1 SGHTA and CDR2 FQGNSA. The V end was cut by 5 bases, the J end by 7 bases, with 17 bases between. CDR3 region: CASSADPGWGTQYF. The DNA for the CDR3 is TGTGCCAGCAGCGCGGACCCGGGGTGGGGGACCCAGTACTTC.

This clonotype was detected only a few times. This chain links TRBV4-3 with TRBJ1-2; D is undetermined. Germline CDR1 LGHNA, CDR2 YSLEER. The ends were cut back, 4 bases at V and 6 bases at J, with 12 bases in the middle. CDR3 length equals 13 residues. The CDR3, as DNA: TGCGCCAGCAGCCGATACACGTCCGATGGCTACACCTTC. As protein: CASSRYTSDGYTF.

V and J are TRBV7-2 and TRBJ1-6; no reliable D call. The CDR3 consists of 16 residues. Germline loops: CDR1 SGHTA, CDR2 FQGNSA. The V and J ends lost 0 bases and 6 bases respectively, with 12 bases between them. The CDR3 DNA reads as TGTGCCAGCAGCTTAGCTGGAGGAGGTTCTAATTCACCCCTCCACTTT. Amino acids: CASSLAGGGSNSPLHF.

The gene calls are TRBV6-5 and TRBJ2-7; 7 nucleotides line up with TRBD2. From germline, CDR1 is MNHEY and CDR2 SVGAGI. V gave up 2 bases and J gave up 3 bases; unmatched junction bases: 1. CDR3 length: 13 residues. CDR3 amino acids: CASSYRGDYEQYF. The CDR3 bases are TGTGCCAGCAGTTACCGGGGGGACTACGAGCAGTACTTC.

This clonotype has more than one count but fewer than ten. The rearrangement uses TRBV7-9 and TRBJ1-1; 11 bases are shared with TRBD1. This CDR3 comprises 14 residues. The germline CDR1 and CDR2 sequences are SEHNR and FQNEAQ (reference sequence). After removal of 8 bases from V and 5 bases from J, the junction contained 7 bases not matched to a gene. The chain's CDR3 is CASGQGAMGTEAFF. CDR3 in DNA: TGTGCCAGCGGACAGGGGGCTATGGGAACTGAAGCTTTCTTT.

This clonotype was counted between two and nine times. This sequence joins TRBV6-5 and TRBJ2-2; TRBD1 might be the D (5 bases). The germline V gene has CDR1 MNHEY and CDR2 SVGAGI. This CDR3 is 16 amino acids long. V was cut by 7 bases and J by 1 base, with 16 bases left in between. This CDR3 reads CASTSWGVLNTGELFF. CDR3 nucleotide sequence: TGTGCCAGCACTTCATGGGGCGTTTTGAACACCGGGGAGCTGTTTTTT.

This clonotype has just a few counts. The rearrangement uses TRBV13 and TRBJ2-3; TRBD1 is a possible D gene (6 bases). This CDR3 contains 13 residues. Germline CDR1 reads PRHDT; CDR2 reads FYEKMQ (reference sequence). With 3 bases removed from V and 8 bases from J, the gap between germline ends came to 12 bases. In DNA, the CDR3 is TGTGCCAGCAGCTTTGAGCGAGGGGGTACGCAGTATTTT. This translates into CASSFERGGTQYF.

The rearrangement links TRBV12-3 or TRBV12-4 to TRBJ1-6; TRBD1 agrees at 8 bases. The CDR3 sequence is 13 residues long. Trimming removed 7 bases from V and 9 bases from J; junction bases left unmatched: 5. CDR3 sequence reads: CASTTDRASPLHF. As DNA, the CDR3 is TGTGCCAGCACCACGGACAGGGCTTCACCCCTCCACTTT.

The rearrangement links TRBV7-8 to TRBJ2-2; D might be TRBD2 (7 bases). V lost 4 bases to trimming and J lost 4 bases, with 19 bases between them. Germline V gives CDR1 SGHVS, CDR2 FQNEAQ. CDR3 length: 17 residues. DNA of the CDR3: TGTGCCAGCAGCTCATTGCCGGGGGGCACGGGCACCGGGGAGCTGTTTTTT. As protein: CASSSLPGGTGTGELFF.

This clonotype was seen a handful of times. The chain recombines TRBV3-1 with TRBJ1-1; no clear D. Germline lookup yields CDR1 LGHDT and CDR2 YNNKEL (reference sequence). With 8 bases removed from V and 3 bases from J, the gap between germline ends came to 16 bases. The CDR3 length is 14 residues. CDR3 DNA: TGTGCCAGCGGGTCAAGGGTGGCCTACACTGAAGCTTTCTTT. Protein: CASGSRVAYTEAFF.

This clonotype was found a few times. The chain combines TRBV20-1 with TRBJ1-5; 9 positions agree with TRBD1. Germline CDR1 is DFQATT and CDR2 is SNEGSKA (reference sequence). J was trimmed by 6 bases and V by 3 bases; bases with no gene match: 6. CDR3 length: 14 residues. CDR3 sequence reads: CSARRRQGVQPQHF. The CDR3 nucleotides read TGCAGTGCTAGGCGGCGACAGGGGGTTCAGCCCCAGCATTTT.

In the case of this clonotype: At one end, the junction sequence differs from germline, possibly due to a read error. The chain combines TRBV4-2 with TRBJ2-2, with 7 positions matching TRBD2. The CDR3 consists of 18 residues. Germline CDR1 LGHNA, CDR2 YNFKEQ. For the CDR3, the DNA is TGTGCCAGCAGTCAAGCGGGACTCGGGACCCTGGGCACCGGGGAGCTGTTTTTT. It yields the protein CASSQAGLGTLGTGELFF.

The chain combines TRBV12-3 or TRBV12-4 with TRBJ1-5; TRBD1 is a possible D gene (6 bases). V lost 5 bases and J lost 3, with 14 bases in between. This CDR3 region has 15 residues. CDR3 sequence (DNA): TGTGCCAGCAGTCTAACGGGACAACTCAATCAGCCCCAGCATTTT. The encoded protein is CASSLTGQLNQPQHF.

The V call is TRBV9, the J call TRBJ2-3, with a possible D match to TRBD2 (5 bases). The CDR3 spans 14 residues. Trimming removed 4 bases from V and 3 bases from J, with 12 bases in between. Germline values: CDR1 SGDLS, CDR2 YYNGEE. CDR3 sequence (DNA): TGTGCCAGCAGCTCTAGCTGGGGTACAGATACGCAGTATTTT. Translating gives CASSSSWGTDTQYF.

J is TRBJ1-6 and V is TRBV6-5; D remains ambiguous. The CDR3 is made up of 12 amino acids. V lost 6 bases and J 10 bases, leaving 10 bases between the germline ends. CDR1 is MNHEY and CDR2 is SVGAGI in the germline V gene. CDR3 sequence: CASSFKSSPLHF. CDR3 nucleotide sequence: TGTGCCAGCAGCTTTAAATCCTCACCCCTCCACTTT.

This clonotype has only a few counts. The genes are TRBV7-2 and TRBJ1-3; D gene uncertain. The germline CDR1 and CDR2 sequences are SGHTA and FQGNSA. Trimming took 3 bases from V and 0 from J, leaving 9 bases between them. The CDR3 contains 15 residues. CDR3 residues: CASSFAGLSGNTIYF. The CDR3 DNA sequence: TGTGCCAGCAGCTTCGCAGGACTCTCTGGAAACACCATATATTTT.

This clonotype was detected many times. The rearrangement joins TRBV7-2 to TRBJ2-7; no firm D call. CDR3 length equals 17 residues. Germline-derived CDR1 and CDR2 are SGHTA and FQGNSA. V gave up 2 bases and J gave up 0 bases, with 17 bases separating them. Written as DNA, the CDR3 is TGTGCCAGCAGCTTACGCCCCTCGACCCGATACTCCTACGAGCAGTACTTC. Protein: CASSLRPSTRYSYEQYF.

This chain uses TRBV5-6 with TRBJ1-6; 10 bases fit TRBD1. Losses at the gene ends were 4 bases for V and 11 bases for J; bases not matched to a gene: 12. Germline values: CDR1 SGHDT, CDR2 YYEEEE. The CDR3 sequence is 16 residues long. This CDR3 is CASSGRGDRGSPPLHF. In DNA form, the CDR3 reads TGTGCCAGCAGCGGTCGGGGGGACAGGGGTTCTCCACCCCTCCACTTT.

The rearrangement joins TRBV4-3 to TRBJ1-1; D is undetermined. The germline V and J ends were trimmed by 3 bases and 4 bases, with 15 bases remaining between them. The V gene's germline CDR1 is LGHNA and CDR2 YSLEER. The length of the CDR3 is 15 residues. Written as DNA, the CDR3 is TGCGCCAGCAGCCAGCGGAGGGCGGCCGTCACTGAAGCTTTCTTT. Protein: CASSQRRAAVTEAFF.

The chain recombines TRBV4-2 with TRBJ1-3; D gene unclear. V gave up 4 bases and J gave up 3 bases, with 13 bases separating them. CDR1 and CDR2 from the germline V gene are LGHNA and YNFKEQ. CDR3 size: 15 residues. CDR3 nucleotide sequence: TGTGCCAGCAGCCCTCCGGACGGAAATGGAAACACCATATATTTT. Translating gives CASSPPDGNGNTIYF.

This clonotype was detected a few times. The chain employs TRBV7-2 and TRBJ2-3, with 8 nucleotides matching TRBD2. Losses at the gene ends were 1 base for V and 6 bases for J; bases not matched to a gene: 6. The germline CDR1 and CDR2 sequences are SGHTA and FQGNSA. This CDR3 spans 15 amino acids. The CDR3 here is CASSLVSGAGDTQYF. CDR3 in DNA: TGTGCCAGCAGCTTAGTTAGCGGGGCGGGGGATACGCAGTATTTT. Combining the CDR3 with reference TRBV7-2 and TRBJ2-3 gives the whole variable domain GAGVSQSPSNKVTEKGKDVELRCDPISGHTALYWYRQSLGQGLEFLIYFQGNSAPDKSGLPSDRFSAERTGGSVSTLTIQRTQQEDSAVYLCASSLVSGAGDTQYFGPGTRLTVL.

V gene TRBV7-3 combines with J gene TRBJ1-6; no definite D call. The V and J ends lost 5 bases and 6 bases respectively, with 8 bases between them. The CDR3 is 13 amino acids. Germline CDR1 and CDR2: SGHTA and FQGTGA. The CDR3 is CASSVESNSPLHF. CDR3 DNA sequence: TGTGCCAGCAGCGTTGAGAGTAATTCACCCCTCCACTTT.

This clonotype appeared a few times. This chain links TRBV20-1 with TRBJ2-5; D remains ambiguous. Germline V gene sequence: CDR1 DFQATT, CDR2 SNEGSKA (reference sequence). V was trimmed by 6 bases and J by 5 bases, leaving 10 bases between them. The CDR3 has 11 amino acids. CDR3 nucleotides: TGCAGTGCCCGGGCGCGGGAGACCCAGTACTTC. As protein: CSARARETQYF.

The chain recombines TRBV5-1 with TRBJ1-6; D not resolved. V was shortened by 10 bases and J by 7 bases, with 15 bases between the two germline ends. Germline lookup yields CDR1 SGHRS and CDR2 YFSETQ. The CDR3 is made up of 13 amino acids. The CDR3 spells CAGSVESNSPLHF. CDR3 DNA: TGCGCCGGATCCGTGGAATCCAATTCACCCCTCCACTTT.

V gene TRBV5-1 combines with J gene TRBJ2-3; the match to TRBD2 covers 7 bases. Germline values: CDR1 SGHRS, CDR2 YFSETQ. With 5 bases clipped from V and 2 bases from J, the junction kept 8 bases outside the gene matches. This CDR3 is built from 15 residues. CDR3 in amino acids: CASSFPSGYTDTQYF. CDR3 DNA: TGCGCCAGCAGTTTTCCTAGCGGATACACAGATACGCAGTATTTT. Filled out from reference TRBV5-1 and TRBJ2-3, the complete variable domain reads KAGVTQTPRYLIKTRGQQVTLSCSPISGHRSVSWYQQTPGQGLQFLFEYFSETQRNKGNFPGRFSGRQFSNSRSEMNVSTLELGDSALYLCASSFPSGYTDTQYFGPGTRLTVL.

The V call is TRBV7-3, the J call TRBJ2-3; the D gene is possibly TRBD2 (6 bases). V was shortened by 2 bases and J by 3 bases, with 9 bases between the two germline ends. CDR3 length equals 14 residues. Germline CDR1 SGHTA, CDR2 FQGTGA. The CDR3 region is CASSLSGETDTQYF. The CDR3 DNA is TGTGCCAGCAGCTTATCGGGGGAGACAGATACGCAGTATTTT.